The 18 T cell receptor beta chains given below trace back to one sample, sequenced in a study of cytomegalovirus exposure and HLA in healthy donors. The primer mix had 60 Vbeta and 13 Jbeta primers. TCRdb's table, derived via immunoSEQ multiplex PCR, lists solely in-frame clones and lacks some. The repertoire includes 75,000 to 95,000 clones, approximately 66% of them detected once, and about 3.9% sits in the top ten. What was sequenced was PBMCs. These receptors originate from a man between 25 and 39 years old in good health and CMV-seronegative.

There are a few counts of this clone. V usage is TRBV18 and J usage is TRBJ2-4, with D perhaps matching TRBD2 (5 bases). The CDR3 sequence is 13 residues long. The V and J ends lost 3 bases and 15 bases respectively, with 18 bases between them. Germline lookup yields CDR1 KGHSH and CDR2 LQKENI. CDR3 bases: TGTGCCAGCTCACCCTCCCCAGGCGCCCGGGGGTACTTC. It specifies CASSPSPGARGYF.

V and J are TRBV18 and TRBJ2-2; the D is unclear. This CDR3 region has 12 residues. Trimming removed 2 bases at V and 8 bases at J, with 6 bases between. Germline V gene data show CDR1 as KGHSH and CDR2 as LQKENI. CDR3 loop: CASSPTQGELFF. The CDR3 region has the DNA TGTGCCAGCTCACCAACGCAGGGGGAGCTGTTTTTT.

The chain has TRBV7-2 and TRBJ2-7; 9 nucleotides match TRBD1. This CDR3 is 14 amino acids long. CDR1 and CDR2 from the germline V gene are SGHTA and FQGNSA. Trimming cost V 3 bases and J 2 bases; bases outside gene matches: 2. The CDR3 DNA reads TGTGCCAGCAGCTTTGACAGGGGGACCTACGAGCAGTACTTC. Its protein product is CASSFDRGTYEQYF.

The CDR3 nucleotides read TGTGCCAGCAGCTTGGGAGGGGGCGCTGTCTACAATGAGCAGTTCTTC. It yields the protein CASSLGGGAVYNEQFF. This chain connects TRBV5-4 to TRBJ2-1, with TRBD1 matching over 7 bases. This CDR3 spans 16 amino acids. V lost 0 bases to trimming and J lost 3 bases; unmatched junction nucleotides: 6. The germline V gene encodes CDR1 SGHNT and CDR2 YYREEE (reference sequence). Full variable domain (missing parts from reference TRBV5-4 and TRBJ2-1): ETGVTQSPTHLIKTRGQQVTLRCSSQSGHNTVSWYQQALGQGPQFIFQYYREEENGRGNFPPRFSGLQFPNYSSELNVNALELDDSALYLCASSLGGGAVYNEQFFGPGTRLTVL.

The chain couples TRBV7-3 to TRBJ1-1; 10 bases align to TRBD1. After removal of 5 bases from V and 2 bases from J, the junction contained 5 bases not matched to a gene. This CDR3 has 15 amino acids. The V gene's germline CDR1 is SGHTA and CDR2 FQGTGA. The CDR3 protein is CASSRRDRGNTEAFF. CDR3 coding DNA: TGTGCCAGCAGCCGCCGGGACAGGGGAAACACTGAAGCTTTCTTT.

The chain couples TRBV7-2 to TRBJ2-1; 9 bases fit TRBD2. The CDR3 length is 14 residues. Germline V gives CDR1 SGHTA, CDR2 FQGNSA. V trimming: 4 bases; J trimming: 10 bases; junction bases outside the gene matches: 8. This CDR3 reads CASSSYGTSWEQFF. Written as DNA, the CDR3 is TGTGCCAGCAGCTCTTATGGGACTAGCTGGGAGCAGTTCTTC.

The CDR3 bases are TGTGCCATCAGGTCTAGCGGAACCCAAGAGACCCAGTACTTC. Protein: CAIRSSGTQETQYF. This sequence joins TRBV10-3 and TRBJ2-5; TRBD2 agrees at 7 bases. The length of the CDR3 is 14 residues. From germline, CDR1 is ENHRY and CDR2 SYGVKD. V lost 6 bases and J lost 1; bases outside the gene matches: 5.

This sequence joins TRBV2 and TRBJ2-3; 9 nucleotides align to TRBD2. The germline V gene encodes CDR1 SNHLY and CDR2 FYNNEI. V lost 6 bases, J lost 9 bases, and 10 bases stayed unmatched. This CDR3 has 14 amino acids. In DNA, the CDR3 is TGTGCCAGCAGCAATAGCGGGAGACTAGAGACGCAGTATTTT. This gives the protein CASSNSGRLETQYF.

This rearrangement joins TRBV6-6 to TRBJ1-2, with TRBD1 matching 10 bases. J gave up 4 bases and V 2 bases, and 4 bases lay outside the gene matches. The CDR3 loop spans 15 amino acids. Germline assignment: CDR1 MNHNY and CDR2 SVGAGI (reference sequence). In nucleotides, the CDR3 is TGTGCCAGCAGTTACCGGGACAGGGGAGGCTATGGCTACACCTTC. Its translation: CASSYRDRGGYGYTF.

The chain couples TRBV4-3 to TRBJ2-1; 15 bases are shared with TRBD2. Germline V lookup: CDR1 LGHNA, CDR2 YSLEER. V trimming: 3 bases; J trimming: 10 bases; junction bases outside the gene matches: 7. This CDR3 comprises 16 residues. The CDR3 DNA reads TGCGCCAGCAGCCACTGGGGGACTAGCGGGGGGCGAGAGCAGTTCTTC. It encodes CASSHWGTSGGREQFF.

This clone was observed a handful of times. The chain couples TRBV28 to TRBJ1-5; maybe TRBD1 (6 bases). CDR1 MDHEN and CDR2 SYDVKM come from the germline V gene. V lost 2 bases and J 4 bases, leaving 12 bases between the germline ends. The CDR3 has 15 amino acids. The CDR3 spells CASSLGRGPNQPQHF. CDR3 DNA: TGTGCCAGCAGTTTAGGCAGGGGACCGAATCAGCCCCAGCATTTT.

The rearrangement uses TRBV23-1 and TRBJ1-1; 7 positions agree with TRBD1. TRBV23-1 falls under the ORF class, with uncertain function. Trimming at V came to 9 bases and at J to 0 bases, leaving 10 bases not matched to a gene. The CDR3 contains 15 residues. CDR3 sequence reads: CARNQQGPLNTEAFF. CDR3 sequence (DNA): TGCGCCAGAAATCAACAGGGGCCGTTGAACACTGAAGCTTTCTTT.

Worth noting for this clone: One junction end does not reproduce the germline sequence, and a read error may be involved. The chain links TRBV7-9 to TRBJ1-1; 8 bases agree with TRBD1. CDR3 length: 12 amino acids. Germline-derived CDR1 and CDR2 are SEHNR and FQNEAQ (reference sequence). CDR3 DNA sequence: TGTTCCAGCAGCTTGAAGGACAGGGTAGCTTTCTTT. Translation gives CSSSLKDRVAFF.

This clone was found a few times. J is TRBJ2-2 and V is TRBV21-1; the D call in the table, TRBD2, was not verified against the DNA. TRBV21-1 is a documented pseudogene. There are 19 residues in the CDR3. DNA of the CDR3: TGTGCCAGCAGCAAAGGAACTTTTGGGGTACTAGTCCCCACCGGGGAGCTGTTTTTT. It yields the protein CASSKGTFGVLVPTGELFF.

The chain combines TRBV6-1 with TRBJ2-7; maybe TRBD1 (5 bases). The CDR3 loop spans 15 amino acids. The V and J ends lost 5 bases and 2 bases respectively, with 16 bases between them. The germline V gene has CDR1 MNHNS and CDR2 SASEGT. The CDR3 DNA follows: TGTGCCAGCAGTCCCTCCCCCGACAGAACCTACGAGCAGTACTTC. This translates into CASSPSPDRTYEQYF.

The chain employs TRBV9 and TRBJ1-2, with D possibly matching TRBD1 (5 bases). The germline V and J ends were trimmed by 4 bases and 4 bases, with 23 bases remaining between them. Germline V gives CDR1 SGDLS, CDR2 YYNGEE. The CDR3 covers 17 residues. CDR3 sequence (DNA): TGTGCCAGCAGCCACAGGCGGGACTCTCCGACTCCCTATGGCTACACCTTC. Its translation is CASSHRRDSPTPYGYTF.

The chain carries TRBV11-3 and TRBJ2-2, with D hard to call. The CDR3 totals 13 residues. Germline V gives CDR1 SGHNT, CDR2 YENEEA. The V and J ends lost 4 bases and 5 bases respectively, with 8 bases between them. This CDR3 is CASSSSRTGELFF. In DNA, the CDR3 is TGTGCCAGCAGCTCGTCCAGGACCGGGGAGCTGTTTTTT.

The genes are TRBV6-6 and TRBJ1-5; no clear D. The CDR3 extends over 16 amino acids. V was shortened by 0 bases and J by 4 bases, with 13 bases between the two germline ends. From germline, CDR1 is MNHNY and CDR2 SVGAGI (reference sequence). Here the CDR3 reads CASSYSLRLMNQPQHF. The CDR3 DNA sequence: TGTGCCAGCAGTTACTCGTTGAGACTGATGAATCAGCCCCAGCATTTT.